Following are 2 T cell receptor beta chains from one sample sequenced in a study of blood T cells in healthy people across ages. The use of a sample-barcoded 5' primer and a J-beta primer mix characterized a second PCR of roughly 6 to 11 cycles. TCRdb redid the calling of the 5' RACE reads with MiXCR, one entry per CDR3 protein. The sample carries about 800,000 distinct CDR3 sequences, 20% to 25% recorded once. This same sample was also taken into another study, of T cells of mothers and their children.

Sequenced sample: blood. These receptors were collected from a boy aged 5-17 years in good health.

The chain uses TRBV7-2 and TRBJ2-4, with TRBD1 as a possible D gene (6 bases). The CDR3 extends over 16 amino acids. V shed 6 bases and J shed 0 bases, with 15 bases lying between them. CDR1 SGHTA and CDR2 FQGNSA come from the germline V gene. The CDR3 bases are TGTGCCAGCAGTCAACCGGGACAACTAGCCAAAAACATTCAGTACTTC. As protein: CASSQPGQLAKNIQYF.

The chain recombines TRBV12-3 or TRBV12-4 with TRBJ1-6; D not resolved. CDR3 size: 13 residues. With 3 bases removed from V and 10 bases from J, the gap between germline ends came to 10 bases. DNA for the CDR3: TGTGCCAGCAGTTTGACGGGAATCTCACCCCTCCACTTT. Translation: CASSLTGISPLHF.